This T cell receptor (beta chain) is from a study of CXCR3-negative and CXCR3-positive naive CD8 T cells. Study-wide findings and caveats: Comparison of naive cells showed more hydrophobic TRB CDR3s in CXCR3-positive than in CXCR3-negative naive cells.

Libraries of TRB cDNA were made by 5' RACE and carried UMIs. For each CDR3 protein, TCRdb gives one entry from its re-call of the 5' RACE reads, without DNA. The sample includes nearly 90,000 distinct CDR3 sequences. The CDR3 has 13 amino acids. In germline, CDR1 is SEHNR, CDR2 FQNEAQ (reference sequence). Regarding this clonotype: What it recognizes is unknown.

The sequenced sample was naive CXCR3+ CD8+ T cells from blood. The subset denotes: CD45RO-CCR7+CD27+CD95- naive CD8+ T cells expressing CXCR3 (TNR3+). The sequence derives from a human donor in good health. Some clones in this sample may be carry-over from other donors' samples. V usage is TRBV7-9 and J usage is TRBJ2-1. The CDR3 is CASSLAGRDEQFF.